This is a list of T cell receptor beta chains from one sample in a study of blood T cells in healthy people across ages. TCRdb independently ran MiXCR on the 5' RACE reads; one entry per CDR3 protein. The sample yields roughly 1,500,000 distinct CDR3 sequences, 35% to 45% seen once. The specimen was blood. All receptors derive from a young woman in good health. CDR3s include the opening cysteine and the closing phenylalanine or tryptophan. The D gene is left open where the match is weak. A clone size is listed for some rows: how often the clone was seen (once, few, many), or a class if it is expanded.

V	size	J	D	CDR3	DNA
TRBV14	few	TRBJ2-5	TRBD1	CASSQGLGTAKETQYF	TGTGCCAGCAGCCAAGGGCTCGGGACAGCTAAAGAGACCCAGTACTTC
TRBV6-5	.	TRBJ2-7	TRBD2	CASSLTSGFYNEQYF	TGTGCCAGCAGTCTCACTAGCGGTTTTTACAATGAGCAGTACTTC
TRBV12-3/TRBV12-4	.	TRBJ2-3	.	CTSRLVMTDTQYF	TGTACCAGCAGGCTAGTGATGACAGATACGCAGTATTTT
TRBV2	.	TRBJ2-1	.	CASRELPGEQFF	TGTGCCAGCCGCGAACTGCCTGGGGAGCAGTTCTTC
TRBV2	.	TRBJ1-1	.	CASSLKVMNTEAFF	TGTGCCAGCAGCCTAAAAGTCATGAACACTGAAGCTTTCTTT
TRBV12-3/TRBV12-4	few	TRBJ2-1	.	CASGTIYNEQFF	TGTGCCAGCGGAACGATCTACAATGAGCAGTTCTTC
TRBV7-2	.	TRBJ2-1	TRBD2	CASSPRFSSGGPGEQFF	TGTGCCAGCAGCCCCAGGTTCTCTAGCGGGGGGCCCGGTGAGCAGTTCTTC
TRBV7-2	.	TRBJ2-2	.	CASSPYLGGTGELFF	TGTGCCAGCAGCCCTTATCTAGGCGGGACCGGGGAGCTGTTTTTT
TRBV20-1	few	TRBJ2-3	.	CSARPLSTDTQYF	TGCAGTGCAAGACCCCTGAGCACAGATACGCAGTATTTT
TRBV12-3/TRBV12-4	once	TRBJ2-5	.	CASSFLESETQYF	TGTGCCAGCAGTTTTCTAGAGAGTGAGACCCAGTACTTC